This T cell receptor (beta chain) comes out of a study of OX40 agonist ivuxolimab in advanced cancers. Study information: Patients treated during dose escalation were battling hepatocellular carcinoma, melanoma, renal cell or head and neck cancer. Three patients, one with hepatocellular carcinoma and two with cutaneous melanoma, achieved partial responses.

Libraries were prepared by immunoSEQ multiplex PCR; TCRdb keeps only in-frame clonotypes and omits some of them. This table holds 100,000 or so clones, approximately 91% found once. Sequencing was performed on CD4+ or CD8+ T cells sorted from blood, taken in a trial of the OX40 agonist ivuxolimab. The source is an adult with an advanced solid tumor such as melanoma, head and neck, liver or kidney cancer.

This CDR3 reads CASSFGRAGTQYF. DNA of the CDR3: TGTGCCAGCAGTTTCGGCCGGGCAGGGACCCAGTACTTC. The rearrangement joins TRBV28 to TRBJ2-5, with D unclear. The germline CDR1 and CDR2 sequences are MDHEN and SYDVKM. There are 13 residues in the CDR3. Trimming shortened V by 3 bases and J by 7 bases, and 12 bases separated the two germline ends.